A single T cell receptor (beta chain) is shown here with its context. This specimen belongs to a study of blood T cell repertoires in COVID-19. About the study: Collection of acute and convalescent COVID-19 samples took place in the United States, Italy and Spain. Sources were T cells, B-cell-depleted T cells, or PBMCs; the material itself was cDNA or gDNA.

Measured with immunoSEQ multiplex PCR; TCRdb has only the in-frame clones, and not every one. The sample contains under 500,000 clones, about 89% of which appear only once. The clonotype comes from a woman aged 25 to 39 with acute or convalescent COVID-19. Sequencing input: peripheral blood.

The CDR3 region is CAWSVGGLKMSSYNSPLHF. The CDR3 DNA sequence: TGTGCCTGGAGTGTGGGGGGACTTAAAATGAGCTCCTATAATTCACCCCTCCACTTT. The chain recombines TRBV30 with TRBJ1-6; a weak D match, TRBD1 (5 bases). The germline V and J ends were trimmed by 0 bases and 0 bases, with 18 bases remaining between them. The CDR3 loop spans 19 amino acids. Germline-derived CDR1 and CDR2 are GTSNPN and SVGIG (reference sequence).